The rows below give T cell receptor beta chains drawn from one sample of a study of OX40 agonist ivuxolimab in advanced cancers. Only in-frame clones appear in the TCRdb table, and some are missing; sequencing was by immunoSEQ multiplex PCR. The sample shows 23,000 or so clones, about 77% of them seen only once. Sequenced here: CD4+ or CD8+ T cells sorted from blood, sampled in a trial of the OX40 agonist ivuxolimab. These receptors were obtained from an adult with an advanced solid tumor such as melanoma, head and neck, liver or kidney cancer. Each CDR3 is given with its conserved first and last residue. A D gene is named only where the DNA matches it firmly. Rows give clone size only sometimes, using once, few, many, or a class for an expanded clone.

j_call | clone_size | v_call | d_call | cdr3_nt | cdr3_aa
TRBJ2-7 | - | TRBV7-9 | - | TGTGCCAGCAGCTTAGATGACGGACCTTACGAGCAGTACTTC | CASSLDDGPYEQYF
TRBJ2-2 | - | TRBV11-2 | TRBD1 | TGTGCCAGCAGCGTTCGACAGGGGGTTACCGGGGAGCTGTTTTTT | CASSVRQGVTGELFF
TRBJ2-7 | - | TRBV6-6 | - | TGTGCCAGCAGTCCCCCGGGTTGGGAGAGCTCCTACGAGCAGTACTTC | CASSPPGWESSYEQYF
TRBJ2-7 | - | TRBV25-1 | TRBD2 | TGTGCCAGCAGTGACTCCGGGACTAGCGGGGTTGGTCTCGAGCAGTACTTC | CASSDSGTSGVGLEQYF
TRBJ2-7 | - | TRBV19 | TRBD2 | TGTGCCAGTAGTATTCAAGCGGGAGGGCGGTACGAGCAGTACTTC | CASSIQAGGRYEQYF
TRBJ1-1 | - | TRBV30 | - | TGTGCCTGGAGACGGGAGAACACTGAAGCTTTCTTT | CAWRRENTEAFF
TRBJ2-3 | - | TRBV5-4 | - | TGTGCCAGCAGCCTACCTGGAGGGAGGGGGGATACGCAGTATTTT | CASSLPGGRGDTQYF
TRBJ2-3 | - | TRBV19 | TRBD2 | TGTGCCAGTAGTATGGCCCGGCGGGGGGCGTACGCAGATACGCAGTATTTT | CASSMARRGAYADTQYF
TRBJ1-2 | - | TRBV4-1 | TRBD1 | TGCGCCAGCAGCCGCGGACAGGGAGAAGGCTACACCTTC | CASSRGQGEGYTF
TRBJ1-1 | - | TRBV6-1 | - | TGTGCCAGCAGTGCCAGTCGTGAAGCTTTCTTT | CASSASREAFF
TRBJ1-5 | few | TRBV6-1 | - | TGTGCCAGCAGTGCCTCCAGTTATAGCAATCAGCCCCAGCATTTT | CASSASSYSNQPQHF
TRBJ2-7 | - | TRBV5-4 | - | TGTGCCAGCAGCTTGGATCCGGGAGTCTACGAGCAGTACTTC | CASSLDPGVYEQYF
TRBJ2-1 | - | TRBV5-1 | - | TGCGCCAGCAGCGTCCTTTTGGGAAGGGGAAATGAGCAGTTCTTC | CASSVLLGRGNEQFF
TRBJ2-1 | few | TRBV6-6 | - | TGTGCCAGCACTGCAGGGTTGCGGGACAATGAGCAGTTCTTC | CASTAGLRDNEQFF
TRBJ2-7 | - | TRBV19 | - | TGTGCCAGTAGTATTCCAGGGTCTTCCTACGAGCAGTACTTC | CASSIPGSSYEQYF
TRBJ2-5 | - | TRBV7-9 | - | TGTGCCAGCAGCTCAGAGGGGACCCAGTACTTC | CASSSEGTQYF
TRBJ2-1 | - | TRBV7-8 | TRBD2 | TGTGCCAGCAGCTCTACGTCCGGGACTAGCGGGGGCAATGAGCAGTTCTTC | CASSSTSGTSGGNEQFF
TRBJ1-6 | - | TRBV7-8 | TRBD1 | TGTGCCAGCAGCACACGCGGGACAGGGAATTCACCCCTCCACTTT | CASSTRGTGNSPLHF
TRBJ1-2 | - | TRBV6-1 | - | TGTGCCAGCAGTGAATCAGGGGCCGTCACTAACTATGGCTACACCTTC | CASSESGAVTNYGYTF
TRBJ2-1 | - | TRBV6-5 | TRBD1 | TGTGCCAGCAGACCTTGGACAGGGGCCTACAATGAGCAGTTCTTC | CASRPWTGAYNEQFF
TRBJ2-1 | - | TRBV7-2 | - | TGTGCCAGCAATCAAGGGTCCGTCTACAATGAGCAGTTCTTC | CASNQGSVYNEQFF
TRBJ1-1 | few | TRBV16 | TRBD1 | TGTGCCAGCAATCTTGAACTGGGGACAGTCGCCTTCTTT | CASNLELGTVAFF
TRBJ2-5 | - | TRBV6-1 | - | TGTGCCAGCAGTCCAACGGCAGTTCAAGAGACCCAGTACTTC | CASSPTAVQETQYF
TRBJ2-5 | - | TRBV6-4 | - | TGTGCCAGCAGTGCACTACCCAGAGAGACCCAGTACTTC | CASSALPRETQYF
TRBJ1-4 | - | TRBV30 | - | TGTGCCTGGAGTGAGCCAGCTTTTTTAGAAAAACTGTTTTTT | CAWSEPAFLEKLFF
TRBJ2-2 | - | TRBV5-5 | - | TGTGCCAGCAGCTTGGTACAGGGACGGCGAGGGGATTTCCCCGGGGAGCTGTTTTTT | CASSLVQGRRGDFPGELFF
TRBJ2-3 | - | TRBV7-2 | - | TGTGCCAGCAGCCCTTACACAGATACGCAGTATTTT | CASSPYTDTQYF
TRBJ2-5 | - | TRBV19 | TRBD1 | TGTGCCAGTAAGCCGGGACAGGGTGGAGAGACCCAGTACTTC | CASKPGQGGETQYF
TRBJ1-2 | - | TRBV5-5 | - | TGTGCCAGCAGCTTGGAGGGCGTCAGGCCAAACTATGGCTACACCTTC | CASSLEGVRPNYGYTF
TRBJ2-5 | few | TRBV11-2 | TRBD1 | TGTGCCAGCAGGGACCGGGACAGTCAAGAGACCCAGTACTTC | CASRDRDSQETQYF
TRBJ1-3 | - | TRBV5-1 | TRBD1 | TGCGCCAGCAGCTCAGGGGGTTCTGGAAACACCATATATTTT | CASSSGGSGNTIYF
TRBJ2-2 | - | TRBV18 | - | TGTGCCAGCTCACCACCCAGCCTTACCGGGGAGCTGTTTTTT | CASSPPSLTGELFF
TRBJ2-7 | few | TRBV10-3 | - | TGTGCCATCAGAGGCCAAAACTACGAGCAGTACTTC | CAIRGQNYEQYF
TRBJ2-3 | - | TRBV19 | - | TGTGCCAGTAGTATCCAGGGATTAGATACGCAGTATTTT | CASSIQGLDTQYF
TRBJ1-6 | - | TRBV5-1 | - | TGCGCCAGCAGCGGCGGGGACATCCGTCTCTCACCCCTCCACTTT | CASSGGDIRLSPLHF
TRBJ2-7 | - | TRBV15 | - | TGTGCCACCAGCAGAGATAGAGGTTACGAGCAGTACTTC | CATSRDRGYEQYF
TRBJ2-7 | few | TRBV30 | - | TGTGCCTGGAGCTGGCGGCATTCCTACGAGCAGTACTTC | CAWSWRHSYEQYF
TRBJ1-5 | - | TRBV10-1 | - | TGCGCCAGCATGAGAGGCACCCTTAGCAATCAGCCCCAGCATTTT | CASMRGTLSNQPQHF
TRBJ2-7 | - | TRBV19 | - | TGTGCCAGTAGTTCCTCCGGACGCTACGAGCAGTACTTC | CASSSSGRYEQYF
TRBJ1-1 | - | TRBV7-2 | TRBD1 | TGTGCCAGCAGCTTTAGCAGACAGGGGATCGCTGAAGCTTTCTTT | CASSFSRQGIAEAFF
TRBJ1-2 | - | TRBV5-4 | - | TGTGCCAGCAGCTTGTCGGCAGACTACTATGGCTACACCTTC | CASSLSADYYGYTF
TRBJ2-1 | - | TRBV7-7 | - | TGTGCTAGCAGCTCAATGGGGGGCAATGAGCAGTTCTTC | CASSSMGGNEQFF
TRBJ2-3 | - | TRBV28 | TRBD1 | TGTGCCAGCCGGGACAGGGGCACAAATACGCAGTATTTT | CASRDRGTNTQYF
TRBJ2-3 | - | TRBV14 | - | TGTGCCAGCAGCCAAGGCGTTAATACGCAGTATTTT | CASSQGVNTQYF
TRBJ2-5 | - | TRBV7-2 | - | TGTGCCAGCAGCTTGGGCAGCTACGAATGGGAGACCCAGTACTTC | CASSLGSYEWETQYF
TRBJ1-5 | - | TRBV7-2 | TRBD1 | TGTGCCAGCAGCTTAGCAGGGGGCCAGGGGCAGCCCCAGCATTTT | CASSLAGGQGQPQHF
TRBJ1-1 | few | TRBV5-1 | - | TGCGCCAGCAGCCTGGCAGGTATGAACACTGAAGCTTTCTTT | CASSLAGMNTEAFF
TRBJ1-1 | - | TRBV19 | - | TGTGCCAGTAGTATAGCTAGGGCAGCCATGAACACTGAAGCTTTCTTT | CASSIARAAMNTEAFF